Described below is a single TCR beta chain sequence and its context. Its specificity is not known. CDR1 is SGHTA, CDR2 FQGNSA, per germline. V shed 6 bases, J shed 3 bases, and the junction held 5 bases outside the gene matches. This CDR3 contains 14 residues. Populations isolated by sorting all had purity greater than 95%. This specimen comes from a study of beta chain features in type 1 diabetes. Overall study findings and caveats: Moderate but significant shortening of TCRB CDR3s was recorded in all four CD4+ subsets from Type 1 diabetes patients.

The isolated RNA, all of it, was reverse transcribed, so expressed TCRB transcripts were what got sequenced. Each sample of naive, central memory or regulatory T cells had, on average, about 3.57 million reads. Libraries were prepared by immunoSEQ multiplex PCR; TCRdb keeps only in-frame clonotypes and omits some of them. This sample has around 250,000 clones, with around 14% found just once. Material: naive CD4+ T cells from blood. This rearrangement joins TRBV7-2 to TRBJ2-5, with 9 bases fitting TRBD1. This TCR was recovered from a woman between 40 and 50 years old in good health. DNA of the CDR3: TGTGCCAGCAGTTATACAGGGGGCGAAGAGACCCAGTACTTC. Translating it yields CASSYTGGEETQYF.